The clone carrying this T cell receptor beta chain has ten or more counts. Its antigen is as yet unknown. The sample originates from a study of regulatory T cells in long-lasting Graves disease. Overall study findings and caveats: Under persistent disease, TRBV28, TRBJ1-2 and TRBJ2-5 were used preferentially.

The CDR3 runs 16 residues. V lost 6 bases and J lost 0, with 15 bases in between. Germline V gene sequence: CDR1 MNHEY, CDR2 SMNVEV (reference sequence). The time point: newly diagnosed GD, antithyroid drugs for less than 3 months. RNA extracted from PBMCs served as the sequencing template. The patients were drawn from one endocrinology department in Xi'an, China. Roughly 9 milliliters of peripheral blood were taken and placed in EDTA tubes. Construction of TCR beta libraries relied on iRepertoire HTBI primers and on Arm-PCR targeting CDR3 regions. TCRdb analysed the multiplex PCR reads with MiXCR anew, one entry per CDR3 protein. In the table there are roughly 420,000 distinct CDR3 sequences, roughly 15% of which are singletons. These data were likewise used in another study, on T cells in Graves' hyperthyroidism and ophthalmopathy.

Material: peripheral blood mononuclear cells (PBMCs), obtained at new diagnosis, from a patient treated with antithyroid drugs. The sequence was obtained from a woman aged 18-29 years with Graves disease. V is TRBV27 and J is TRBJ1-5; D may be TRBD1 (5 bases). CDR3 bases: TGTGCCAGCAGCCACACAGGAAAACGTAGCAATCAGCCCCAGCATTTT. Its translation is CASSHTGKRSNQPQHF.